These 3 T cell receptor beta chains were all obtained from the same sample, sequenced in a study of vaccination effects on CD4 cells after COVID-19. The data were produced by immunoSEQ multiplex PCR, yet TCRdb's version contains in-frame clones alone and is incomplete. The table lists 11,000 to 15,000 clones, around 80% of them singletons. Pools of viral peptides were used by the ViraFEST assay to expand antigen-specific CD4+ T cells ahead of sequencing. Following 10 days of culture, CD4+ T cells were isolated. This individual tested PCR-positive for SARS-CoV-2 infection between March and December 2020. Participants completed two doses of the BNT162b2 or mRNA-1273 vaccine. No antigen has been assigned to these receptors. Sequencing was performed on CD4+ T cells from PBMCs cultured with SARS-CoV-2 spike peptides, taken after COVID-19 vaccination. Receptors were obtained from a human donor who had a prior SARS-CoV-2 infection.

This clone has more than one count but fewer than ten. The rearrangement links TRBV6-6 to TRBJ1-2; tentative D call: TRBD1 (5 bases). The CDR3 loop spans 13 amino acids. Germline values: CDR1 MNHNY, CDR2 SVGAGI (reference sequence). V was cut by 6 bases and J by 2 bases, with 10 bases left in between. CDR3 sequence (DNA): TGTGCCAGCAGGTCACAGGAAAACTATGGCTACACCTTC. This translates into CASRSQENYGYTF.

Only one count was recorded for this clone. The chain joins TRBV2 to TRBJ1-2; D call uncertain. V was shortened by 4 bases and J by 6 bases, with 9 bases between the two germline ends. Germline assignment: CDR1 SNHLY and CDR2 FYNNEI. CDR3 size: 12 residues. The CDR3 loop reads CASSAMLDGYTF. As DNA, the CDR3 is TGTGCCAGCAGTGCCATGCTCGATGGCTACACCTTC.

The rearrangement uses TRBV4-3 and TRBJ2-1; D tentatively reads TRBD1 or TRBD2 (5 bases each). V lost 5 bases and J 0 bases, leaving 11 bases between the germline ends. Germline V CDR1 and CDR2: LGHNA, YSLEER. This CDR3 spans 15 amino acids. CDR3 sequence reads: CASSLNGGSYNEQFF. Here the CDR3 DNA reads TGCGCCAGCAGCTTAAATGGGGGCTCCTACAATGAGCAGTTCTTC.